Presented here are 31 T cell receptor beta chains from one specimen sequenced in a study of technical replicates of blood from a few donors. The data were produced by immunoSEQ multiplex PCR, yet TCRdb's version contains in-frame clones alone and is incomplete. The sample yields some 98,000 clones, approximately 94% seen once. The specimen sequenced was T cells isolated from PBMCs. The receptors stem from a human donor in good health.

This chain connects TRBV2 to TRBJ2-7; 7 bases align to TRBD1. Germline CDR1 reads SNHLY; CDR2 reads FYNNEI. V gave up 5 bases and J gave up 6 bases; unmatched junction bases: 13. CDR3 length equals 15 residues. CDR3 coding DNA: TGTGCCAGCAGTTCTAAAACAGGGGTACGGGGCGAGCAGTACTTC. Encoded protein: CASSSKTGVRGEQYF.

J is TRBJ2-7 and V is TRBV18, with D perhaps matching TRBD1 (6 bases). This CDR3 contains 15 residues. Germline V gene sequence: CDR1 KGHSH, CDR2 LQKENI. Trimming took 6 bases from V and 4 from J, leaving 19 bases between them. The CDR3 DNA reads TGTGCCAGCTCGTCGGGTTGGGGGCTGGGTTACGAGCAGTACTTC. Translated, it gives CASSSGWGLGYEQYF.

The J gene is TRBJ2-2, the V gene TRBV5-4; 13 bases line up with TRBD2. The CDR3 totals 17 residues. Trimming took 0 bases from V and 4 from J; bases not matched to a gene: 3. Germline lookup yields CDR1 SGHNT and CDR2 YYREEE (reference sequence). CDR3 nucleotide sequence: TGTGCCAGCAGCTTGGGTACTAGCGGGGGGGTCACCGGGGAGCTGTTTTTT. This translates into CASSLGTSGGVTGELFF.

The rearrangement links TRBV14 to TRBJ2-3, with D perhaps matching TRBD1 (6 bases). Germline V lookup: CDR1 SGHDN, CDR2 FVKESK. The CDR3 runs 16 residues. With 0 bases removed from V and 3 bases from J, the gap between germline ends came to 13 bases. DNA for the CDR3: TGTGCCAGCAGCCAAGACTTAGGGGGATCTACAGATACGCAGTATTTT. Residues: CASSQDLGGSTDTQYF.

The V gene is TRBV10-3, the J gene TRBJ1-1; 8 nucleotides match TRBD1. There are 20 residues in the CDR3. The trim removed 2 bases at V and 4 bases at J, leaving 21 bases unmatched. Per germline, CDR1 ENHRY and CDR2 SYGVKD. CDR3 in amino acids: CAISEPPTIGQGGYGTEAFF. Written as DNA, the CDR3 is TGTGCCATCAGTGAGCCCCCCACGATCGGACAGGGAGGGTACGGCACTGAAGCTTTCTTT.

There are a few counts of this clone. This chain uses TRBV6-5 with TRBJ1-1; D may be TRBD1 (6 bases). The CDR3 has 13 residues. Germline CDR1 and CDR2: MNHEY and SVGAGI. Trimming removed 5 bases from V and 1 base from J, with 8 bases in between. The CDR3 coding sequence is TGTGCCAGCAGTATGGGACAGAACACTGAAGCTTTCTTT. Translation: CASSMGQNTEAFF.

The chain's CDR3 is CASSYGQYTDTQYF. As DNA, the CDR3 is TGCGCCAGCAGCTACGGACAGTACACAGATACGCAGTATTTT. This chain connects TRBV5-1 to TRBJ2-3; D might be TRBD1 (6 bases). This CDR3 contains 14 residues. V shed 3 bases and J shed 2 bases, with 10 bases lying between them. The germline CDR1 and CDR2 sequences are SGHRS and YFSETQ.

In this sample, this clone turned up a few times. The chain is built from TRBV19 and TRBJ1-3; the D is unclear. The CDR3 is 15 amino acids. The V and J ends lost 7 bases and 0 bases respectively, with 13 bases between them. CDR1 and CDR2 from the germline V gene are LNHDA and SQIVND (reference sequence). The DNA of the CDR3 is TGTGCCAGTATTCCGCTCGCGAACTCTGGAAACACCATATATTTT. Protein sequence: CASIPLANSGNTIYF.

CDR3 nucleotides: TGTGCCAGCACAGGGACAAGCGGCACTGAAGCTTTCTTT. Its protein is CASTGTSGTEAFF. The chain couples TRBV2 to TRBJ1-1, with a possible D match to TRBD1 (6 bases). The V and J ends lost 7 bases and 4 bases respectively, with 13 bases between them. The CDR3 consists of 13 residues. Germline CDR1 is SNHLY and CDR2 is FYNNEI.

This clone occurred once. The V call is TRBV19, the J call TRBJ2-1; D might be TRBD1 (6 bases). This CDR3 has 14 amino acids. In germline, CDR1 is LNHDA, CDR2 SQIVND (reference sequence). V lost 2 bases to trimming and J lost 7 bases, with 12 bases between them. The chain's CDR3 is CASSIRTARNEQFF. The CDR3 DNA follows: TGTGCCAGTAGTATAAGGACAGCTAGAAATGAGCAGTTCTTC.

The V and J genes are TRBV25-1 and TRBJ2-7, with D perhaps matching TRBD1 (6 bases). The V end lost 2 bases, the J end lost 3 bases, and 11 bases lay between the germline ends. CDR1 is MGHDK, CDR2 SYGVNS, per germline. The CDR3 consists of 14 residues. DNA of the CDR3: TGTGCCAGCAGTGAAAGGGTGGACAGCTACGAGCAGTACTTC. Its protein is CASSERVDSYEQYF.

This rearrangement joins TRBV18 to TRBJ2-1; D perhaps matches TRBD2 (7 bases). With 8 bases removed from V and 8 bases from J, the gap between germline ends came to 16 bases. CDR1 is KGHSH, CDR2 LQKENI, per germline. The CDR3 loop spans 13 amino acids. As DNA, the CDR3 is TGTGCCAGCGCGGGGGCAGGTGGCTATGAGCAGTTCTTC. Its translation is CASAGAGGYEQFF.

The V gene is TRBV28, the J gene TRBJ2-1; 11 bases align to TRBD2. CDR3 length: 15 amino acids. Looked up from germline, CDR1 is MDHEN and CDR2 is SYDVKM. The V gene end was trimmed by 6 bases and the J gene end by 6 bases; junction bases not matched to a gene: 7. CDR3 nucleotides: TGTGCCAGCAGCCTTAGCGGGAGGGGGCTCAATGAGCAGTTCTTC. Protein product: CASSLSGRGLNEQFF. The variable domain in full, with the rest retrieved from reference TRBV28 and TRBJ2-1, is DVKVTQSSRYLVKRTGEKVFLECVQDMDHENMFWYRQDPGLGLRLIYFSYDVKMKEKGDIPEGYSVSREKKERFSLILESASTNQTSMYLCASSLSGRGLNEQFFGPGTRLTVL.

This chain's CDR3 is CASSASGPGGEQFF. The CDR3 coding sequence is TGTGCCAGCAGCGCAAGCGGGCCGGGAGGTGAGCAGTTCTTC. This chain joins TRBV7-9 and TRBJ2-1; 7 positions match TRBD2. V shed 5 bases, J shed 9 bases, and the junction held 10 bases outside the gene matches. Germline lookup yields CDR1 SEHNR and CDR2 FQNEAQ (reference sequence). The CDR3 sequence is 14 residues long.

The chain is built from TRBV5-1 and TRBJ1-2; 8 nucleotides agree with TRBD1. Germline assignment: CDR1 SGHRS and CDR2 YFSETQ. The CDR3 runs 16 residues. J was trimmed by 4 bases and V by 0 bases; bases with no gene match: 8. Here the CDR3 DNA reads TGCGCCAGCAGCTTGGGCGGGACAGGTAGTGGCTATGGCTACACCTTC. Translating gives CASSLGGTGSGYGYTF.

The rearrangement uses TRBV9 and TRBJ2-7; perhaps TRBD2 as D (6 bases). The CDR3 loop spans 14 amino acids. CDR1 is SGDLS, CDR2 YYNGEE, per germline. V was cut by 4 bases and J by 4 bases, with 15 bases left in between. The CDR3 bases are TGTGCCAGCAGCCGGGGGTCGGTTACTTACGAGCAGTACTTC. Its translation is CASSRGSVTYEQYF.

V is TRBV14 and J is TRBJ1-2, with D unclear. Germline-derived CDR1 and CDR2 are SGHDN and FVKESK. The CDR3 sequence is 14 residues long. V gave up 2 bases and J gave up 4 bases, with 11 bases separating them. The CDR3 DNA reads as TGTGCCAGCAGCCAAAAACGAGGGATCTATGGCTACACCTTC. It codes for CASSQKRGIYGYTF.

The CDR3 is CASSITGQGRMNTEAFF. The CDR3, as DNA: TGTGCCAGTAGTATAACTGGTCAGGGGCGGATGAACACTGAAGCTTTCTTT. This chain connects TRBV19 to TRBJ1-1; D might be TRBD1 (6 bases). The CDR3 covers 17 residues. Germline-derived CDR1 and CDR2 are LNHDA and SQIVND (reference sequence). Trimming cost V 2 bases and J 0 bases, with 16 bases left between them.

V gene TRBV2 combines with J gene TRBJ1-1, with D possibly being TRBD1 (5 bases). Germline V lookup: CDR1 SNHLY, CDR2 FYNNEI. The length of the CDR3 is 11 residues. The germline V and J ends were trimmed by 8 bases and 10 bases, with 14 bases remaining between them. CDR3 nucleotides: TGTGCCAGCCTACTCGGGCAGGGAGCTTTCTTT. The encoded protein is CASLLGQGAFF.

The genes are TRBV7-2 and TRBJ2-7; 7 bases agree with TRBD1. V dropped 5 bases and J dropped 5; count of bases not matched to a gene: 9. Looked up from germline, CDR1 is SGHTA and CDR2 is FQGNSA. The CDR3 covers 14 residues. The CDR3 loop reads CASSPETGLDEQYF. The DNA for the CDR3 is TGTGCCAGCAGCCCGGAGACAGGGCTCGACGAGCAGTACTTC.

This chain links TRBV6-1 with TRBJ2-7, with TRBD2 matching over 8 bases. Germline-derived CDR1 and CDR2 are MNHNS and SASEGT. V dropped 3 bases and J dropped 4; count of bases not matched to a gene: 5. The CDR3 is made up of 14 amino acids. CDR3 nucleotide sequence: TGTGCCAGCAGTGAGGGGACTAGGGTGTACGAGCAGTACTTC. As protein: CASSEGTRVYEQYF.

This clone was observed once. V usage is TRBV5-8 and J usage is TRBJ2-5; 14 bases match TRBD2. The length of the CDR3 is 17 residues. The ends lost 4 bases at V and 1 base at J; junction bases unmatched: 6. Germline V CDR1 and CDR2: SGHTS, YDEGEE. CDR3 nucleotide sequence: TGTGCCAGCAGCCCCGGGACTAGCGGGGGCCTCCAAGAGACCCAGTACTTC. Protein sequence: CASSPGTSGGLQETQYF.

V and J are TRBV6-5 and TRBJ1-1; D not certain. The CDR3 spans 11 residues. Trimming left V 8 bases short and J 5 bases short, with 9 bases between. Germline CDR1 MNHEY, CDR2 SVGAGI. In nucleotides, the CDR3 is TGTGCCAGCCTGCGCGAGACTGAAGCTTTCTTT. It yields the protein CASLRETEAFF.

The CDR3 DNA reads TGTGCCAGCTCGGTAGACAGCTTGAACACTGAAGCTTTCTTT. This encodes CASSVDSLNTEAFF. The genes are TRBV2 and TRBJ1-1, with D possibly matching TRBD1 (5 bases). Trimming removed 8 bases at V and 0 bases at J, with 13 bases between. The CDR3 is 14 residues long. CDR1 is SNHLY and CDR2 is FYNNEI in the germline V gene.

The CDR3 DNA follows: TGTGCCAGCAAGGTGGGCTTTTCCTACGAGCAGTACTTC. Translating it yields CASKVGFSYEQYF. The chain combines TRBV11-2 with TRBJ2-7; D gene unclear. The germline gives CDR1 SGHAT, CDR2 FQNNGV. The CDR3 is 13 amino acids. V lost 7 bases to trimming and J lost 1 base, with 11 bases between them.

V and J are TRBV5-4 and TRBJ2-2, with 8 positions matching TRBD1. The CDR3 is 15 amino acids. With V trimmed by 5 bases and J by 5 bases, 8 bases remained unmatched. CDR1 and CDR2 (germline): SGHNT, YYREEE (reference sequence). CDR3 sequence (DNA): TGTGCCAGCAGTAGAGGGACAGGAGTTACCGGGGAGCTGTTTTTT. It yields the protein CASSRGTGVTGELFF.

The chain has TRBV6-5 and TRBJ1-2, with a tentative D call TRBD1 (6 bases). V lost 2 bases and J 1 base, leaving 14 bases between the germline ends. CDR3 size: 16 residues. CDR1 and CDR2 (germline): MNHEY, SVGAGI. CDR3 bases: TGTGCCAGCAGTTACGGTCCAGGGGAACATAACTATGGCTACACCTTC. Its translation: CASSYGPGEHNYGYTF.

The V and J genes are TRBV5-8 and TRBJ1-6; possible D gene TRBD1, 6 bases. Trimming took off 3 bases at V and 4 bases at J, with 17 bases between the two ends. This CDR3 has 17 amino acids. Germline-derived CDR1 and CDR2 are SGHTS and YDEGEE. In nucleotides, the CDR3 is TGTGCCAGCAGCTCCGACTACAGGGAAGGGTATAATTCACCCCTCCACTTT. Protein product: CASSSDYREGYNSPLHF.

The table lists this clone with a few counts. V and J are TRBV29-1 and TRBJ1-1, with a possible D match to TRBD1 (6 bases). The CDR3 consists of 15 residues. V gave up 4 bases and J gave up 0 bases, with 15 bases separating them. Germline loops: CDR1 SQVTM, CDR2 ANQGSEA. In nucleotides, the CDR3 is TGCAGCGTTGGGGCAGGGGTTATCGTGAACACTGAAGCTTTCTTT. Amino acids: CSVGAGVIVNTEAFF.

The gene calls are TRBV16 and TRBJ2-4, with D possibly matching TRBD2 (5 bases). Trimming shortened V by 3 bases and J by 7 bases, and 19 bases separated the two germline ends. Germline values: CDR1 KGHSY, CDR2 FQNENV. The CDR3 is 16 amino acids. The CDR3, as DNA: TGTGCCAGCAGCCACGGCATTGGGAGTGCTGGTAACATTCAGTACTTC. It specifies CASSHGIGSAGNIQYF.

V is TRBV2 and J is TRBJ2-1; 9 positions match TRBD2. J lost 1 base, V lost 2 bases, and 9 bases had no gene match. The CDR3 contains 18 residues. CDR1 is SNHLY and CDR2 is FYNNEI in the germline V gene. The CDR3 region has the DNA TGTGCCAGCAGTGAAAGGGCGGGACTAGCTGCATCCTACAATGAGCAGTTCTTC. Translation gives CASSERAGLAASYNEQFF.